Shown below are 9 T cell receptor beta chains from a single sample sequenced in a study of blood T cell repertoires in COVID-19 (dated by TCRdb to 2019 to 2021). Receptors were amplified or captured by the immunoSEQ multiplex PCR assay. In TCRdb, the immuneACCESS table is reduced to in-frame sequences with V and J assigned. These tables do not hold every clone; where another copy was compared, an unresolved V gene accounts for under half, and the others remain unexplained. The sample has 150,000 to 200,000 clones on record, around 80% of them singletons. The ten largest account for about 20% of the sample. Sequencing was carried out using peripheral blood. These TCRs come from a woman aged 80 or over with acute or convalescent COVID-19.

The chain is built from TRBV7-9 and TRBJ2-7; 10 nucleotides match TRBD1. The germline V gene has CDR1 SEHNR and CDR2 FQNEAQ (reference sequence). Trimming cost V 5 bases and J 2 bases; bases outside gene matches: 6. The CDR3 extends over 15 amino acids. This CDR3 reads CASSRGTGAPYEQYF. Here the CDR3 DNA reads TGTGCCAGCAGCCGAGGGACAGGGGCCCCCTACGAGCAGTACTTC. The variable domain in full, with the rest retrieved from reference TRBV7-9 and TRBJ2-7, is DTGVSQNPRHKITKRGQNVTFRCDPISEHNRLYWYRQTLGQGPEFLTYFQNEAQLEKSRLLSDRFSAERPKGSFSTLEIQRTEQGDSAMYLCASSRGTGAPYEQYFGPGTRLTVT.

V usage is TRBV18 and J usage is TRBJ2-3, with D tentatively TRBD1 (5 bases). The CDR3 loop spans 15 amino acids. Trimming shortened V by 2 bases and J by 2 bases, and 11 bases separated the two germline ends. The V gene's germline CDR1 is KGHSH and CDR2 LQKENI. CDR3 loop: CASSPNQGTTDTQYF. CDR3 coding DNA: TGTGCCAGCTCACCAAATCAGGGCACCACAGATACGCAGTATTTT. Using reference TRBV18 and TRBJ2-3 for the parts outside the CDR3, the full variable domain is NAGVMQNPRHLVRRRGQEARLRCSPMKGHSHVYWYRQLPEEGLKFMVYLQKENIIDESGMPKERFSAEFPKEGPSILRIQQVVRGDSAAYFCASSPNQGTTDTQYFGPGTRLTVL.

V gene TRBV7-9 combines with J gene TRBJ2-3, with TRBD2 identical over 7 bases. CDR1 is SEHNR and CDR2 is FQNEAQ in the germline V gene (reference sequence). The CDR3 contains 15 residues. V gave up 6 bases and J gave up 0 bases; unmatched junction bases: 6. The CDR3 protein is CASRTFSGSTDTQYF. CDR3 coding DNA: TGTGCCAGCAGGACCTTTAGCGGGAGCACAGATACGCAGTATTTT.

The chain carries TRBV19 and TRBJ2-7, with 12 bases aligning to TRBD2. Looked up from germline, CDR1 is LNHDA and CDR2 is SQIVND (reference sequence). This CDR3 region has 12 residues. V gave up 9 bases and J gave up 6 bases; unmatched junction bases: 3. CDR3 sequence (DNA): TGTGCCAGCCCTAGCGGGAGGGGCGAGCAGTACTTC. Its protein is CASPSGRGEQYF.

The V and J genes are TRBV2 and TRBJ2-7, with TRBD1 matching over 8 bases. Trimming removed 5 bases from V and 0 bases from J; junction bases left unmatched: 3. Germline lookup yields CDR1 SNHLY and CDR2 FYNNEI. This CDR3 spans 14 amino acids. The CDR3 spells CASSSGTGSYEQYF. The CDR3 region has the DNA TGTGCCAGCAGTAGTGGGACAGGCTCCTACGAGCAGTACTTC. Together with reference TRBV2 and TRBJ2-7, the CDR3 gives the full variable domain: EPEVTQTPSHQVTQMGQEVILRCVPISNHLYFYWYRQILGQKVEFLVSFYNNEISEKSEIFDDQFSVERPDGSNFTLKIRSTKLEDSAMYFCASSSGTGSYEQYFGPGTRLTVT.

CDR3 region: CASSLPSGVTDTQYF. The CDR3 DNA reads TGCGCCAGCAGCTTACCTAGCGGGGTTACAGATACGCAGTATTTT. This chain connects TRBV5-1 to TRBJ2-3; 9 bases align to TRBD2. This CDR3 contains 15 residues. The germline V gene encodes CDR1 SGHRS and CDR2 YFSETQ. After removal of 2 bases from V and 3 bases from J, the junction contained 4 bases not matched to a gene. The whole variable domain, remainder taken from reference TRBV5-1 and TRBJ2-3, is KAGVTQTPRYLIKTRGQQVTLSCSPISGHRSVSWYQQTPGQGLQFLFEYFSETQRNKGNFPGRFSGRQFSNSRSEMNVSTLELGDSALYLCASSLPSGVTDTQYFGPGTRLTVL.

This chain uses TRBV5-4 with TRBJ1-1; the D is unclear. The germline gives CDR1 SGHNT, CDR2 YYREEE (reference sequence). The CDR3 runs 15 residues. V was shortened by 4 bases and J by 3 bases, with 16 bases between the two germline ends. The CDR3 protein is CASSPLFKTDTEAFF. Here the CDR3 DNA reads TGTGCCAGCAGCCCGCTATTTAAAACGGACACTGAAGCTTTCTTT.

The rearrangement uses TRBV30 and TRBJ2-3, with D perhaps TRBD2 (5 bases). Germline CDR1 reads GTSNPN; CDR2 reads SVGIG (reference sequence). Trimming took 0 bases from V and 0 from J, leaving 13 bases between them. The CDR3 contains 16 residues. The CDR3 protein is CAWSVGGWTSTDTQYF. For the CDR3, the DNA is TGTGCCTGGAGTGTAGGCGGGTGGACTAGCACAGATACGCAGTATTTT.

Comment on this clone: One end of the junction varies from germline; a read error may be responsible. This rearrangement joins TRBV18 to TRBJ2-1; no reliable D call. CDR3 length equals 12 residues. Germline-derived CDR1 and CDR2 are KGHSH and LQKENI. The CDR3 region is CASSPSHNEQFF. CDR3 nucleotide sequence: TGTGCCAGCTCACCCTCCCACAATGAGCAGTTCTTC. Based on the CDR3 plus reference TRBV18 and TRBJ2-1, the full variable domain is NAGVMQNPRHLVRRRGQEARLRCSPMKGHSHVYWYRQLPEEGLKFMVYLQKENIIDESGMPKERFSAEFPKEGPSILRIQQVVRGDSAAYFCASSPSHNEQFFGPGTRLTVL.